One sample yielded the 29 T cell receptor beta chains listed below, sequenced in a study of shared clonotypes between healthy human individuals. Only in-frame clones appear in the TCRdb table, and some are missing; sequencing was by immunoSEQ multiplex PCR. The sample records approximately 1,000,000 clones, 60% to 85% being singletons. Sequenced input: memory CD4+ T cells from PBMCs. Subset reported: CD45RA-negative fraction. The receptor set was obtained from a man aged 18 to 29 in good health. Some clones in this sample may be carry-over from other donors' samples.

A note on this clone: Other DNA sequences in this sample translate to the same CDR3. J is TRBJ2-7 and V is TRBV5-1; D might be TRBD1 (6 bases). CDR1 is SGHRS, CDR2 YFSETQ, per germline. The CDR3 loop spans 14 amino acids. V lost 0 bases and J 1 base, leaving 8 bases between the germline ends. CDR3 DNA sequence: TGCGCCAGCAGCTTGGAGGACAGTTCCTACGAGCAGTACTTC. Protein sequence: CASSLEDSSYEQYF.

The rearrangement uses TRBV30 and TRBJ2-2; a possible D gene is TRBD2 (6 bases). V was trimmed by 2 bases and J by 4 bases, leaving 11 bases between them. Germline V gives CDR1 GTSNPN, CDR2 SVGIG (reference sequence). The CDR3 is 14 amino acids. Here the CDR3 reads CAWSRGLLTGELFF. The CDR3 nucleotides are TGTGCCTGGAGTAGGGGACTTCTCACCGGGGAGCTGTTTTTT.

The gene calls are TRBV19 and TRBJ2-3; the match to TRBD1 covers 10 bases. There are 16 residues in the CDR3. The germline V gene encodes CDR1 LNHDA and CDR2 SQIVND (reference sequence). V shed 5 bases and J 3 bases; nucleotides not matched to a gene: 8. The CDR3 here is CASSRRTGGRTDTQYF. The CDR3 nucleotides read TGTGCCAGTAGTCGTCGGACAGGGGGTCGGACAGATACGCAGTATTTT.

A single count supports this clone. This rearrangement joins TRBV6-5 to TRBJ2-5; possibly TRBD2 for D (5 bases). The CDR3 is 15 amino acids. The ends were cut back, 3 bases at V and 5 bases at J, with 16 bases in the middle. The germline V gene has CDR1 MNHEY and CDR2 SVGAGI. The CDR3 loop is CASSYSRSLAETQYF. The CDR3 DNA follows: TGTGCCAGCAGTTATTCCAGGTCCTTAGCGGAGACCCAGTACTTC.

The CDR3 is CSVEASVPETQYF. For the CDR3, the DNA is TGCAGCGTTGAGGCTAGCGTCCCGGAGACCCAGTACTTC. The V and J genes are TRBV29-1 and TRBJ2-5; maybe TRBD2 (6 bases). CDR3 length: 13 residues. Between the trimmed V and J ends, which lost 3 bases and 5 bases, there was a span of 13 bases. Germline V lookup: CDR1 SQVTM, CDR2 ANQGSEA.

This clone was found a few times. The chain links TRBV5-4 to TRBJ1-1, with D perhaps TRBD1 (6 bases). The CDR3 covers 16 residues. V lost 4 bases, J lost 0 bases, and 16 bases lay in between. Germline V gene lookup returns CDR1 SGHNT and CDR2 YYREEE (reference sequence). CDR3 sequence reads: CASSPQGRGMNTEAFF. CDR3 coding DNA: TGTGCCAGCAGCCCACAGGGACGGGGGATGAACACTGAAGCTTTCTTT.

The chain couples TRBV5-1 to TRBJ2-5, with 10 bases matching TRBD2. Per the germline V gene, CDR1 is SGHRS and CDR2 is YFSETQ. The CDR3 runs 16 residues. J gave up 4 bases and V 4 bases, and 10 bases lay outside the gene matches. CDR3 loop: CASSPLAGGSGETQYF. The CDR3 coding sequence is TGCGCCAGCAGCCCATTAGCGGGAGGATCAGGAGAGACCCAGTACTTC. Based on the CDR3 plus reference TRBV5-1 and TRBJ2-5, the full variable domain is KAGVTQTPRYLIKTRGQQVTLSCSPISGHRSVSWYQQTPGQGLQFLFEYFSETQRNKGNFPGRFSGRQFSNSRSEMNVSTLELGDSALYLCASSPLAGGSGETQYFGPGTRLLVL.

J is TRBJ2-7 and V is TRBV15; 10 bases fit TRBD2. This CDR3 spans 18 amino acids. The junction had 12 bases not matched to a gene; V was cut back by 1 base and J by 3 bases. Germline CDR1 and CDR2: LNHNV and YYDKDF (reference sequence). The CDR3 coding sequence is TGTGCCACCAGCAGAGGGGGGCTAGCGGGAGCCCTTGGCTACGAGCAGTACTTC. Translated, it gives CATSRGGLAGALGYEQYF. Drawing the rest from reference TRBV15 and TRBJ2-7, the complete variable domain is DAMVIQNPRYQVTQFGKPVTLSCSQTLNHNVMYWYQQKSSQAPKLLFHYYDKDFNNEADTPDNFQSRRPNTSFCFLDIRSPGLGDTAMYLCATSRGGLAGALGYEQYFGPGTRLTVT.

This chain's CDR3 is CASAVTDTGELFF. The CDR3 DNA sequence: TGTGCTAGTGCCGTTACAGACACCGGGGAGCTGTTTTTT. The chain has TRBV12-5 and TRBJ2-2; D uncertain. Germline-derived CDR1 and CDR2 are LGHNT and FRNRAP. The V and J ends lost 7 bases and 3 bases respectively, with 9 bases between them. The CDR3 is made up of 13 amino acids.

The rearrangement links TRBV2 to TRBJ2-7, with D perhaps being TRBD1 or TRBD2 (6 bases each). The germline gives CDR1 SNHLY, CDR2 FYNNEI. This CDR3 is 11 amino acids long. V was pared by 4 bases and J by 8 bases, with 9 bases between. The CDR3 here is CASSVGGKQYF. The CDR3 DNA sequence: TGTGCCAGCAGTGTAGGGGGGAAGCAGTACTTC.

The chain combines TRBV5-1 with TRBJ2-1, with TRBD2 identical over 12 bases. V was clipped by 3 bases and J by 1 base; unmatched bases: 8. The CDR3 length is 18 residues. Looked up from germline, CDR1 is SGHRS and CDR2 is YFSETQ. The CDR3 nucleotides are TGCGCCAGCAGCTCGGGCCTACTAGCGGGAGGTTCCTACAATGAGCAGTTCTTC. Protein product: CASSSGLLAGGSYNEQFF.

This CDR3 reads CASSQGLFERGEQYF. CDR3 sequence (DNA): TGTGCCAGCAGCCAGGGACTCTTCGAGAGGGGAGAGCAGTACTTC. V is TRBV9 and J is TRBJ2-7; tentative D call: TRBD2 (6 bases). V shed 4 bases and J shed 7 bases, with 21 bases lying between them. Germline CDR1 is SGDLS and CDR2 is YYNGEE. The CDR3 spans 15 residues. Complete variable domain (other parts from reference TRBV9 and TRBJ2-7): DSGVTQTPKHLITATGQRVTLRCSPRSGDLSVYWYQQSLDQGLQFLIQYYNGEERAKGNILERFSAQQFPDLHSELNLSSLELGDSALYFCASSQGLFERGEQYFGPGTRLTVT.

V is TRBV28 and J is TRBJ2-3; D gene uncertain. CDR1 is MDHEN and CDR2 is SYDVKM in the germline V gene. CDR3 length equals 14 residues. Trimming cost V 1 base and J 1 base, with 6 bases left between them. The chain's CDR3 is CASSLSPGTDTQYF. The CDR3 DNA is TGTGCCAGCAGTTTATCCCCAGGCACAGATACGCAGTATTTT.

This clone was detected only once. This chain connects TRBV12-2 to TRBJ1-2. TRBV12-2 is a listed pseudogene. The CDR3 runs 12 residues. For the CDR3, the DNA is TGTGCAAGTCGCCATCGATACTATGGCTACACCTTC. It is translated as CASRHRYYGYTF.

The chain is built from TRBV27 and TRBJ1-3; D gene unclear. Germline-derived CDR1 and CDR2 are MNHEY and SMNVEV (reference sequence). Trimming removed 2 bases at V and 0 bases at J, with 11 bases between. This CDR3 contains 16 residues. Here the CDR3 reads CASSLRGTISGNTIYF. CDR3 nucleotide sequence: TGTGCCAGCAGTTTACGAGGAACCATCTCTGGAAACACCATATATTTT.

The V and J genes are TRBV7-3 and TRBJ1-2, with TRBD1 matching over 10 bases. From germline, CDR1 is SGHTA and CDR2 FQGTGA. With V trimmed by 5 bases and J by 8 bases, 5 bases remained unmatched. The CDR3 length is 13 residues. The CDR3 DNA is TGTGCCAGCAGCCAGGGACAGGGGCGCGGCTACACCTTC. Protein sequence: CASSQGQGRGYTF.

The chain carries TRBV7-6 and TRBJ2-1; D remains ambiguous. Trimming left V 6 bases short and J 0 bases short, with 12 bases between. The CDR3 is 15 residues long. CDR1 SGHVS and CDR2 FNYEAQ come from the germline V gene. The CDR3 sequence is CASSFSGDSYNEQFF. CDR3 sequence (DNA): TGTGCCAGCAGTTTCTCTGGAGACTCCTACAATGAGCAGTTCTTC. The full variable domain, rest sourced from reference TRBV7-6 and TRBJ2-1, is GAGVSQSPRYKVTKRGQDVALRCDPISGHVSLYWYRQALGQGPEFLTYFNYEAQQDKSGLPNDRFSAERPEGSISTLTIQRTEQRDSAMYRCASSFSGDSYNEQFFGPGTRLTVL.

This chain connects TRBV15 to TRBJ1-1; D is perhaps TRBD1 (5 bases). Per the germline V gene, CDR1 is LNHNV and CDR2 is YYDKDF (reference sequence). The CDR3 runs 12 residues. V gave up 9 bases and J gave up 3 bases, with 11 bases separating them. Here the CDR3 reads CATGGGYTEAFF. As DNA, the CDR3 is TGTGCCACGGGGGGAGGGTACACTGAAGCTTTCTTT.

This clone turned up a few times. V gene TRBV6-4 combines with J gene TRBJ2-7; TRBD2 matches at 10 bases. The ends lost 6 bases at V and 1 base at J; junction bases unmatched: 9. The germline V gene encodes CDR1 MRHNA and CDR2 SNTAGT. The CDR3 runs 16 residues. The CDR3 loop reads CASSSGGLAWSYEQYF. CDR3 DNA sequence: TGTGCCAGCAGCTCCGGGGGACTAGCGTGGTCCTACGAGCAGTACTTC.

The rearrangement links TRBV30 to TRBJ2-1; D not resolved. The CDR3 is 12 residues long. Per the germline V gene, CDR1 is GTSNPN and CDR2 is SVGIG (reference sequence). V was pared by 3 bases and J by 9 bases, with 12 bases between. The CDR3 loop is CAWRLVGVEQFF. In nucleotides, the CDR3 is TGTGCCTGGAGGCTTGTAGGAGTTGAGCAGTTCTTC.

The V and J genes are TRBV2 and TRBJ1-2; weak D call: TRBD1 (5 bases). CDR1 is SNHLY and CDR2 is FYNNEI in the germline V gene. Trimming cost V 10 bases and J 1 base, with 16 bases left between them. The CDR3 totals 14 residues. The CDR3 region is CATEVGGFNYGYTF. DNA of the CDR3: TGTGCCACTGAGGTTGGGGGGTTTAACTATGGCTACACCTTC.

This clone came up a few times. The rearrangement links TRBV10-3 to TRBJ2-7; 10 nucleotides line up with TRBD1. V trimming: 6 bases; J trimming: 2 bases; junction bases outside the gene matches: 13. This CDR3 is 17 amino acids long. Per germline, CDR1 ENHRY and CDR2 SYGVKD. The CDR3 here is CAISQPRRDRGTYEQYF. For the CDR3, the DNA is TGTGCCATCAGCCAGCCCCGTCGGGACAGGGGAACCTACGAGCAGTACTTC.

This clone was observed once. The chain recombines TRBV7-2 with TRBJ1-3; D might be TRBD1 (5 bases). This CDR3 has 16 amino acids. Germline CDR1 is SGHTA and CDR2 is FQGNSA. V lost 3 bases, J lost 2 bases, and 14 bases lay in between. The CDR3 nucleotides read TGTGCCAGCAGCTTTCGAGGGGCCTACGCTGGAAACACCATATATTTT. It is translated as CASSFRGAYAGNTIYF. The whole variable domain, filled in from reference TRBV7-2 and TRBJ1-3, reads GAGVSQSPSNKVTEKGKDVELRCDPISGHTALYWYRQSLGQGLEFLIYFQGNSAPDKSGLPSDRFSAERTGGSVSTLTIQRTQQEDSAVYLCASSFRGAYAGNTIYFGEGSWLTVV.

This chain connects TRBV10-3 to TRBJ1-5; 7 bases align to TRBD1. With V trimmed by 4 bases and J by 5 bases, 8 bases remained unmatched. CDR3 length equals 15 residues. CDR1 and CDR2 from the germline V gene are ENHRY and SYGVKD. The CDR3 is CAISGGTVRDQPQHF. CDR3 nucleotide sequence: TGTGCCATCAGTGGTGGGACAGTGCGGGATCAGCCCCAGCATTTT.

This sequence joins TRBV2 and TRBJ2-1; D is perhaps TRBD1 or TRBD2 (5 bases each). V lost 8 bases and J 4 bases, leaving 12 bases between the germline ends. This CDR3 region has 13 residues. Germline values: CDR1 SNHLY, CDR2 FYNNEI. CDR3 sequence (DNA): TGTGCCAGCCGAGGGACGGGATACAATGAGCAGTTCTTC. It specifies CASRGTGYNEQFF.

The chain recombines TRBV9 with TRBJ2-3; 10 bases align to TRBD2. Per germline, CDR1 SGDLS and CDR2 YYNGEE. The ends lost 3 bases at V and 4 bases at J; junction bases unmatched: 14. The CDR3 consists of 18 residues. CDR3: CASSATLLAGKDADTQYF. CDR3 nucleotide sequence: TGTGCCAGCAGCGCCACCCTACTAGCGGGAAAGGATGCAGATACGCAGTATTTT.

The gene calls are TRBV18 and TRBJ1-2; 8 nucleotides agree with TRBD1. The germline gives CDR1 KGHSH, CDR2 LQKENI. CDR3 length equals 16 residues. V gave up 2 bases and J gave up 6 bases; unmatched junction bases: 11. The CDR3 reads CASSPLDRAGLNGYTF. As DNA, the CDR3 is TGTGCCAGCTCACCATTGGACAGGGCCGGCCTCAATGGCTACACCTTC.

The genes are TRBV7-9 and TRBJ1-5; D uncertain. V was pared by 4 bases and J by 4 bases, with 8 bases between. CDR3 length: 13 amino acids. CDR1 is SEHNR, CDR2 FQNEAQ, per germline (reference sequence). The CDR3 is CASSSEGNQPQHF. The CDR3 DNA follows: TGTGCCAGCAGCTCGGAGGGAAATCAGCCCCAGCATTTT.

This clone came up once. This chain connects TRBV21-1 to TRBJ2-7. TRBV21-1 is a pseudogene. The CDR3 totals 15 residues. The CDR3 coding sequence is TGTGCCAGCAGCCGGAACAATCCCCAGTACTACGAGCAGTACTTC. It yields the protein CASSRNNPQYYEQYF.